This T cell receptor (beta chain) is drawn from a study of T cell responses to AZD1222 COVID-19 vaccine. Looking at the study overall: Recipients boosted at about 4 weeks or about 12 weeks are pooled.

As to this clone: Its antigen is undetermined.

Study-level findings and limits: No repertoire was sampled before or during the peak T cell response, only after it.

Assay: immunoSEQ multiplex PCR; the TCRdb copy retains only in-frame clones and omits some. Found here are tens of thousands of clones, roughly 93% of them singletons; the top ten hold approximately 21%. CDR3 length: 13 amino acids. Germline V gene data show CDR1 as MNHEY and CDR2 as SVGAGI. The germline V and J ends were trimmed by 4 bases and 5 bases, with 11 bases remaining between them. The sequenced sample was peripheral blood, obtained on day 0 of AZD1222 vaccination. The sequence was obtained from an adult in good health. This sequence joins TRBV6-5 and TRBJ1-2; D is possibly TRBD1 (6 bases). The chain's CDR3 is CASSSDREYGYTF. CDR3 DNA: TGTGCCAGCAGTTCGGACAGAGAGTATGGCTACACCTTC.